This entry is about one T cell receptor beta chain. The same CDR3 is also encoded by other DNA sequences in this sample. This specimen comes from a study of blood T cell repertoires in COVID-19. Background on the study: Whether acute or convalescent, the COVID-19 samples came from the United States, Italy and Spain.

As processed by the authors: By means of reference gene primer amplification, nucleated cell counts were estimated. Libraries were prepared by immunoSEQ multiplex PCR; TCRdb keeps only in-frame clonotypes and omits some of them. V, J and clone size are taken as reported in that table, and D and trimming were inferred from the DNA itself. Among a few hundred thousand clones listed, 70% to 90% were seen once. The length of the CDR3 is 13 residues. The V end was cut by 0 bases, the J end by 4 bases, with 6 bases between. CDR1 and CDR2 from the germline V gene are SGHAT and FQNNGV. The chain recombines TRBV11-2 with TRBJ1-1, with a tentative D call TRBD1 (5 bases). This TCR was sampled from a human donor with COVID-19, enrolled during active disease. The donor label of this sample is uncertain. The sequencing input was peripheral blood. CDR3: CASSLEQGTEAFF. The CDR3 DNA is TGTGCCAGCAGCTTAGAGCAGGGCACTGAAGCTTTCTTT.